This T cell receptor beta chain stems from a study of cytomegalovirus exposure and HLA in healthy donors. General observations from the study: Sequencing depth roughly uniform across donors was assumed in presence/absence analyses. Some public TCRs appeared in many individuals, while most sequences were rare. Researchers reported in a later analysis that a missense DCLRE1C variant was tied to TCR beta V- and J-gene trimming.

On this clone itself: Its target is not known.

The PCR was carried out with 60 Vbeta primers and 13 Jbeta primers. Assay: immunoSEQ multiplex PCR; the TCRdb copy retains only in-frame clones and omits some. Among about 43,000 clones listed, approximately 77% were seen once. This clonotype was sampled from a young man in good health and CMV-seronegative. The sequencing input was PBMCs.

The CDR3 protein is CASSPGDGIEKLFF. As DNA, the CDR3 is TGCGCCAGCAGCCCCGGCGACGGGATCGAAAAACTGTTTTTT. The rearrangement links TRBV5-1 to TRBJ1-4, with unresolved D. V lost 4 bases to trimming and J lost 8 bases, with 15 bases between them. The length of the CDR3 is 14 residues. The germline gives CDR1 SGHRS, CDR2 YFSETQ.